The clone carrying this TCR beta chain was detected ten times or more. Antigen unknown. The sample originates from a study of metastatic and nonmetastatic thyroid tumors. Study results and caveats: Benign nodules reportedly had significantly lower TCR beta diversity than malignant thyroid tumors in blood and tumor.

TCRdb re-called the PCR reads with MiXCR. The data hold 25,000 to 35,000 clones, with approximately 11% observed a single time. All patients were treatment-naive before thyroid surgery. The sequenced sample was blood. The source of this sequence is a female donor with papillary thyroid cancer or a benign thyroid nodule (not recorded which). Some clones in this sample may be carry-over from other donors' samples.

Here the CDR3 reads CASSLSGVERETQYF. The CDR3, as DNA: TGTGCCAGCAGCTTGTCAGGGGTGGAGAGAGAGACCCAGTACTTC. The V and J genes are TRBV5-8 and TRBJ2-5; D possibly corresponds to TRBD1 (6 bases). This CDR3 is 15 amino acids long. CDR1 and CDR2 from the germline V gene are SGHTS and YDEGEE. With 1 base removed from V and 4 bases from J, the gap between germline ends came to 14 bases.